Detailed here is one T cell receptor (beta chain). Its antigen is currently not known. Base qualities were left out, and no much larger clone turns up one base away. TCRbeta CDR3 regions were amplified from genomic DNA by means of the immunoSEQ Assay, a bias-controlled multiplex PCR. The authors processed their data as follows. The number of nucleated cells in each sample was estimated by amplification of reference gene primers within the assay. Sequence reads were collapsed and filtered to measure the absolute abundance of every unique TCRbeta CDR3 rearrangement. For each sample, productive Simpson clonality was calculated as the square root of Simpson's diversity index over productive rearrangements. The clones in this table, taken by TCRdb from immuneACCESS, are in-frame only. Not every clone is retained; where verified, under half of the shortfall comes from an unresolved V gene, and the cause of the rest is unknown. V and J calls and clone size are given by that table; D and trimming were obtained from the DNA. The sample table contains 200,000 to 250,000 clones; only one count was recorded for under 90% of them. 20% of the sample is taken by the ten largest.

The sample comes from a study of blood T cell repertoires in COVID-19 (dated by TCRdb to about 2020). Broadly, across the study: Collaborator samples came from the United States, Italy and Spain and covered acute and convalescent phases of COVID-19. The material from the prospective study consisted of cDNA or gDNA derived from T cells, B-cell-depleted T cells, or PBMCs. Deeply sampled blood TCRbeta repertoires from subjects exposed to, actively infected with, or recovered from COVID-19 were included in the dataset. The repertoires were released in a freely available public database meant as a resource for research on the immune response to SARS-CoV-2. The samples were drawn from the first 160 participants of the ongoing ImmuneRACE study and from under 1,500 subjects provided by 6 global collaborators. The sample metadata nearly always contained a de-identified subject ID, COVID-19 status, age in years and sex. Where HLA class I and class II types were available, the types were taken from metadata supplied by the sample provider, not from assay-based typing. Study-wide conclusions, independent of this receptor: The amount of clinical and demographic metadata varied by source and participant and was provided uncurated.

CDR3 length: 13 amino acids, cysteine to phenylalanine. Only CDR3 DNA remains: 39 bases, in frame from the first base. V loses 10 bases of germline sequence and J loses 6 bases, and the interval between the two ends is 13 bases. CDR1 MDHEN and CDR2 SYDVKM are derived from the germline V gene. Each collaborating institution followed its own protocols to collect whole blood in K2EDTA tubes. For TCRbeta analysis, collaborators shipped samples in one of three forms: frozen whole blood, isolated PBMCs, or DNA extracted from either of those sample types. Specimen: peripheral blood. The receptor chain draws on TRBV28 and TRBJ1-6; possibly the D gene is TRBD1, per 5 matching bases. This receptor was taken from a man between 25 and 39 years old with active or convalescent COVID-19. The DNA sequence is TGTGCCACCGGAGGGGCCCTTAATTCACCCCTCCACTTT. The resulting protein is CATGGALNSPLHF.